The T cell receptor beta chain described here comes from a study of T cells in Graves' hyperthyroidism and ophthalmopathy. Per the germline V gene, CDR1 is SGDLS and CDR2 is YYNGEE. Trimming at V came to 4 bases and at J to 4 bases, leaving 13 bases not matched to a gene. The CDR3 is 18 residues long. The definition of stable Graves' hyperthyroidism was no ophthalmopathy progression within 18 months. Amplification yielded TCR beta CDR3 regions, with RNA transcripts as the source. In the first-round RT-PCR of the TCR CDR3, the HTBI primer set was used. TCRdb used MiXCR to reprocess the multiplex PCR reads, holding one entry per CDR3 protein. The data contain 200,000 or so distinct CDR3 sequences, around 17% of them singletons. Study-wide results and limits: Most expanded thyroid clonotypes above 0.001 also appeared in blood.

This clonotype was detected many times. Its antigen is not identified. J is TRBJ2-1 and V is TRBV9; TRBD2 aligns across 11 bases. This receptor was identified in a woman in her forties or fifties with Graves' hyperthyroidism. Sequencing was performed on blood. CDR3 protein: CASSNGLAGRSSYNEQFF. For the CDR3, the DNA is TGTGCCAGCAGCAACGGACTAGCGGGTCGGTCTTCATACAATGAGCAGTTCTTC.